One sample yielded the 2 T cell receptor beta chains listed below, sequenced in a study of blood T cell repertoires in COVID-19. Sequencing was performed with immunoSEQ multiplex PCR; in TCRdb, only in-frame clones are kept and a portion is missing. The sample contains roughly 200,000 clones, about 81% of which appear only once. The specimen was PBMCs or T cells enriched from blood (not recorded which). The receptors originated from a man aged 40-49 years who had recovered from COVID-19.

CDR3 sequence reads: CATIVMTVQGGFRGYTF. As DNA, the CDR3 is TGTGCCACCATCGTTATGACTGTACAGGGCGGATTCCGTGGCTACACCTTC. This rearrangement joins TRBV24-1 to TRBJ1-2, with D perhaps TRBD1 (6 bases). Germline values: CDR1 KGHDR, CDR2 SFDVKD. V dropped 8 bases and J dropped 7 bases, with 28 bases sitting between them. CDR3 size: 17 residues.

This chain joins TRBV10-3 and TRBJ2-3; TRBD2 matches 12 bases. Losses at the gene ends were 4 bases for V and 2 bases for J; bases not matched to a gene: 13. Germline V lookup: CDR1 ENHRY, CDR2 SYGVKD. The CDR3 is 19 amino acids. CDR3 residues: CAISARVGTSGRITDTQYF. CDR3 in DNA: TGTGCCATCAGTGCTCGTGTAGGGACTAGCGGGCGCATCACAGATACGCAGTATTTT.